Each of the 25 T cell receptor beta chains below was sequenced from the same sample in a study of sequential checkpoint blockade in melanoma. Libraries were prepared by immunoSEQ multiplex PCR; TCRdb keeps only in-frame clonotypes and omits some of them. The repertoire has 4,500 or so clones, 55% of them found once; the top ten carry 22%. The sample's treatment: randomized to nivolumab then ipilimumab (arm A) or the reverse (arm B). The starting material was CD8+ T cells sorted from blood (inferred from file names), obtained from a patient given nivolumab and ipilimumab in sequence. These receptors were taken from a human donor with melanoma.

The gene calls are TRBV7-6 and TRBJ2-2, with D perhaps TRBD1 (6 bases). Germline CDR1 is SGHVS and CDR2 is FNYEAQ. The CDR3 consists of 16 residues. Trimming cost V 5 bases and J 5 bases, with 18 bases left between them. The CDR3 region is CASSTTPGQPTGELFF. The CDR3 DNA reads as TGTGCCAGCAGCACTACTCCGGGACAACCTACCGGGGAGCTGTTTTTT.

The count of this clone is one. The rearrangement links TRBV28 to TRBJ2-1; 10 bases align to TRBD2. The CDR3 sequence is 14 residues long. Trimming removed 6 bases from V and 2 bases from J; junction bases left unmatched: 1. Germline CDR1 MDHEN, CDR2 SYDVKM. CDR3 coding DNA: TGTGCCAGCAGAGGGACTAGCGCCTACAATGAGCAGTTCTTC. It specifies CASRGTSAYNEQFF.

The chain couples TRBV7-3 to TRBJ2-6; 10 nucleotides match TRBD1. This CDR3 region has 20 residues. Germline trimming cut 2 bases from V and 3 bases from J; bases unmatched to any gene: 13. Germline CDR1 reads SGHTA; CDR2 reads FQGTGA. The CDR3 loop is CASSLVGTGDRSLGANVLTF. CDR3 in DNA: TGTGCCAGCAGCTTAGTAGGGACAGGGGACCGGTCTCTTGGGGCCAACGTCCTGACTTTC.

This clone was picked up a small number of times. The chain joins TRBV9 to TRBJ2-7; the match to TRBD1 covers 9 bases. Trimming removed 3 bases from V and 1 base from J; junction bases left unmatched: 5. This CDR3 has 15 residues. CDR1 is SGDLS, CDR2 YYNGEE, per germline. The CDR3 nucleotides are TGTGCCAGCAGCGCGGAGGACAGGGGATCCTACGAGCAGTACTTC. It translates to CASSAEDRGSYEQYF.

For the CDR3, the DNA is TGTGCCAGCGGGTCCTGGGACAGCCAAGAGACCCAGTACTTC. Its translation: CASGSWDSQETQYF. The V call is TRBV28, the J call TRBJ2-5, with TRBD1 matching 7 bases. Germline V gives CDR1 MDHEN, CDR2 SYDVKM. The length of the CDR3 is 14 residues. Trimming cost V 8 bases and J 1 base; bases outside gene matches: 7.

The V gene is TRBV30, the J gene TRBJ2-7; perhaps TRBD1 as D (6 bases). The CDR3 extends over 12 amino acids. Germline lookup yields CDR1 GTSNPN and CDR2 SVGIG (reference sequence). The germline V and J ends were trimmed by 2 bases and 3 bases, with 8 bases remaining between them. The CDR3 DNA reads TGTGCCTGGAGTAGAGGGGGCTACGAGCAGTACTTC. This encodes CAWSRGGYEQYF. The full variable domain, rest sourced from reference TRBV30 and TRBJ2-7, is SQTIHQWPATLVQPVGSPLSLECTVEGTSNPNLYWYRQAAGRGLQLLFYSVGIGQISSEVPQNLSASRPQDRQFILSSKKLLLSDSGFYLCAWSRGGYEQYFGPGTRLTVT.

The chain employs TRBV7-3 and TRBJ2-1; 8 bases align to TRBD2. CDR1 SGHTA and CDR2 FQGTGA come from the germline V gene. The CDR3 sequence is 15 residues long. The V segment lost 1 base and the J segment 7 bases; nucleotides outside the gene matches: 6. The CDR3 here is CASSLIGSGMNEQFF. CDR3 nucleotide sequence: TGTGCCAGCAGCTTAATTGGTAGCGGGATGAATGAGCAGTTCTTC.

The V call is TRBV28, the J call TRBJ1-1; no clear D. V shed 2 bases and J shed 5 bases, with 9 bases lying between them. The germline V gene has CDR1 MDHEN and CDR2 SYDVKM. The CDR3 loop spans 13 amino acids. The CDR3 protein is CASSLVSQTEAFF. CDR3 sequence (DNA): TGTGCCAGCAGTTTAGTTTCCCAAACTGAAGCTTTCTTT. Variable domain in full (rest from reference TRBV28 and TRBJ1-1): DVKVTQSSRYLVKRTGEKVFLECVQDMDHENMFWYRQDPGLGLRLIYFSYDVKMKEKGDIPEGYSVSREKKERFSLILESASTNQTSMYLCASSLVSQTEAFFGQGTRLTVV.

This clone was seen a few times. CDR3 in DNA: TGCGCCAGCAGCCAAGGGGACGGGAGACCCTACAATGAGCAGTTCTTC. This gives the protein CASSQGDGRPYNEQFF. This rearrangement joins TRBV4-3 to TRBJ2-1; maybe TRBD2 (6 bases). This CDR3 contains 16 residues. V was cut by 1 base and J by 2 bases, with 12 bases left in between. The V gene's germline CDR1 is LGHNA and CDR2 YSLEER.

This chain links TRBV28 with TRBJ2-1; 9 positions match TRBD1. V was clipped by 7 bases and J by 3 bases; unmatched bases: 4. CDR3 length: 14 amino acids. CDR1 MDHEN and CDR2 SYDVKM come from the germline V gene. CDR3 sequence reads: CASNWDRDYNEQFF. The CDR3 DNA follows: TGTGCCAGCAATTGGGACAGGGACTACAATGAGCAGTTCTTC.

The V call is TRBV7-6, the J call TRBJ1-5; unclear D gene. CDR1 is SGHVS and CDR2 is FNYEAQ in the germline V gene. V lost 1 base to trimming and J lost 4 bases, with 8 bases between them. The CDR3 runs to 14 residues. The CDR3 region has the DNA TGTGCCAGCAGCTTAGAGAGGGTTAATCAGCCCCAGCATTTT. Protein sequence: CASSLERVNQPQHF. The full variable domain, completed using reference TRBV7-6 and TRBJ1-5, is GAGVSQSPRYKVTKRGQDVALRCDPISGHVSLYWYRQALGQGPEFLTYFNYEAQQDKSGLPNDRFSAERPEGSISTLTIQRTEQRDSAMYRCASSLERVNQPQHFGDGTRLSIL.

J is TRBJ2-1 and V is TRBV16; weak D call: TRBD2 (5 bases). V was clipped by 1 base and J by 6 bases, with 7 bases between them. The CDR3 covers 13 residues. Germline V lookup: CDR1 KGHSY, CDR2 FQNENV. The CDR3 loop is CASSQFRGNEQFF. The CDR3 DNA follows: TGTGCCAGCAGCCAATTCCGGGGCAATGAGCAGTTCTTC. Together with reference TRBV16 and TRBJ2-1, the CDR3 gives the full variable domain: GEEVAQTPKHLVRGEGQKAKLYCAPIKGHSYVFWYQQVLKNEFKFLISFQNENVFDETGMPKERFSAKCLPNSPCSLEIQATKLEDSAVYFCASSQFRGNEQFFGPGTRLTVL.

The V and J genes are TRBV28 and TRBJ2-1, with TRBD1 identical over 7 bases. The CDR3 spans 14 residues. V shed 4 bases and J 4 bases; nucleotides not matched to a gene: 4. CDR1 and CDR2 from the germline V gene are MDHEN and SYDVKM. The CDR3 sequence: CASSSDREYNEQFF. CDR3 nucleotides: TGTGCCAGCAGTTCCGACAGGGAATACAATGAGCAGTTCTTC.

The V gene is TRBV2, the J gene TRBJ2-1, with 7 bases lining up with TRBD2. Germline lookup yields CDR1 SNHLY and CDR2 FYNNEI. Unmatched junction bases numbered 10, after V lost 4 bases and J lost 7 bases. There are 15 residues in the CDR3. This CDR3 is CASSGVGRKGNEQFF. The CDR3 nucleotides read TGTGCCAGCAGTGGGGTCGGGAGGAAAGGTAATGAGCAGTTCTTC.

The chain uses TRBV27 and TRBJ2-2; 8 bases are a match to TRBD2. This CDR3 has 13 residues. Germline V CDR1 and CDR2: MNHEY, SMNVEV (reference sequence). V shed 5 bases, J shed 7 bases, and the junction held 3 bases outside the gene matches. The CDR3 bases are TGTGCCAGCAGTCCGGGGGGGCGCGGGGAGCTGTTTTTT. It yields the protein CASSPGGRGELFF.

This chain uses TRBV19 with TRBJ2-5; possible D gene TRBD2, 6 bases. The CDR3 runs to 16 residues. Germline CDR1 LNHDA, CDR2 SQIVND (reference sequence). Trimming cost V 1 base and J 0 bases, with 12 bases left between them. As DNA, the CDR3 is TGTGCCAGTAGTATAGGGGCTAGCGTTTACCAAGAGACCCAGTACTTC. Its protein is CASSIGASVYQETQYF.

This clone was picked up a small number of times. The rearrangement links TRBV7-9 to TRBJ2-3, with D unclear. From germline, CDR1 is SEHNR and CDR2 FQNEAQ (reference sequence). The CDR3 totals 15 residues. V was shortened by 1 base and J by 0 bases, with 8 bases between the two germline ends. The CDR3 is CASSLGATSTDTQYF. The CDR3 nucleotides read TGTGCCAGCAGCTTAGGAGCGACTAGCACAGATACGCAGTATTTT.

This chain links TRBV11-2 with TRBJ2-1, with 7 bases that match TRBD2. The CDR3 runs 13 residues. The trim removed 1 base at V and 6 bases at J, leaving 0 bases unmatched. Germline CDR1 is SGHAT and CDR2 is FQNNGV. The CDR3: CASSLAGGNEQFF. DNA of the CDR3: TGTGCCAGCAGCTTAGCGGGAGGCAATGAGCAGTTCTTC.

In this sample, this clone turned up once. The chain links TRBV2 to TRBJ1-1; D may be TRBD1 (6 bases). V lost 2 bases to trimming and J lost 4 bases, with 20 bases between them. CDR3 length: 17 amino acids. Germline loops: CDR1 SNHLY, CDR2 FYNNEI. The CDR3 DNA reads TGTGCCAGCAGTGAAACACCGGGACAAAACTTGGGCACTGAAGCTTTCTTT. This codes for CASSETPGQNLGTEAFF.

The chain is built from TRBV9 and TRBJ1-2, with a tentative D call TRBD1 (5 bases). CDR3 length: 14 amino acids. Germline lookup yields CDR1 SGDLS and CDR2 YYNGEE. Trimming stripped 4 bases from V and 6 bases from J, with 16 bases between. CDR3 sequence: CASSTRRDSHGYTF. The DNA for the CDR3 is TGTGCCAGCAGCACCCGCAGGGATTCCCATGGCTACACCTTC.

The V and J genes are TRBV27 and TRBJ1-2; 8 nucleotides match TRBD1. This CDR3 is 14 amino acids long. The trim removed 6 bases at V and 12 bases at J, leaving 15 bases unmatched. Germline V gives CDR1 MNHEY, CDR2 SMNVEV (reference sequence). The CDR3 DNA sequence: TGTGCCAGCAGCCTATCGACAGGGGAGGGCGGCCACACCTTC. This sequence encodes CASSLSTGEGGHTF.

The rearrangement joins TRBV28 to TRBJ2-7; 7 positions match TRBD2. CDR3 size: 14 residues. In germline, CDR1 is MDHEN, CDR2 SYDVKM. V dropped 3 bases and J dropped 5; count of bases not matched to a gene: 7. The chain's CDR3 is CASSLRPGGDEQYF. The CDR3 DNA sequence: TGTGCCAGCAGTTTGAGGCCGGGGGGAGACGAGCAGTACTTC.

The rearrangement uses TRBV7-3 and TRBJ2-2; TRBD2 aligns across 8 bases. This CDR3 region has 15 residues. Trimming at V came to 5 bases and at J to 8 bases, leaving 10 bases not matched to a gene. Germline loops: CDR1 SGHTA, CDR2 FQGTGA. The CDR3 sequence is CASSPWASGSGELFF. The CDR3 DNA is TGTGCCAGCAGCCCCTGGGCTAGCGGGTCGGGGGAGCTGTTTTTT. Full variable domain (remainder filled in from reference TRBV7-3 and TRBJ2-2): GAGVSQTPSNKVTEKGKYVELRCDPISGHTALYWYRQSLGQGPEFLIYFQGTGAADDSGLPNDRFFAVRPEGSVSTLKIQRTERGDSAVYLCASSPWASGSGELFFGEGSRLTVL.

This CDR3 is CASSLAFFGNTEAFF. CDR3 sequence (DNA): TGTGCCAGTAGCCTCGCGTTTTTTGGGAACACTGAAGCTTTCTTT. This chain uses TRBV19 with TRBJ1-1; no firm D call. V shed 6 bases and J shed 1 base, with 15 bases lying between them. The CDR3 contains 15 residues. Germline-derived CDR1 and CDR2 are LNHDA and SQIVND (reference sequence).

In its sample, this clone is hyperexpanded (1% or more). Other nucleotide sequences from this sample produce the same CDR3. The chain joins TRBV28 to TRBJ2-7, with D perhaps matching TRBD2 (5 bases). The germline CDR1 and CDR2 sequences are MDHEN and SYDVKM. V dropped 1 base and J dropped 3 bases, with 13 bases sitting between them. The CDR3 runs to 15 residues. The CDR3 DNA sequence: TGTGCCAGCAGTTTATTAGGAGGTCCCCTCTACGAGCAGTACTTC. This gives the protein CASSLLGGPLYEQYF.